The 26 T cell receptor beta chains below all came from one sample that was sequenced in a study of control samples from healthy donors and cancer patients. TCRdb keeps only in-frame clones here, not all; method: immunoSEQ multiplex PCR. The sample has about 89,000 clones, about 84% seen once. The sequenced sample consisted of blood. The receptors originated from a woman aged 40 to 50 in good health.

The chain carries TRBV27 and TRBJ2-1; 10 positions match TRBD1. CDR3 size: 16 residues. The V segment lost 5 bases and the J segment 4 bases; nucleotides outside the gene matches: 8. Germline CDR1 and CDR2: MNHEY and SMNVEV (reference sequence). CDR3 nucleotides: TGTGCCAGCAGTCCTCGCCGGGACAGGGGATACAATGAGCAGTTCTTC. Translation: CASSPRRDRGYNEQFF.

The chain uses TRBV6-2 or TRBV6-3 and TRBJ2-1; the match to TRBD1 covers 7 bases. The CDR3 totals 16 residues. The V segment lost 6 bases and the J segment 2 bases; nucleotides outside the gene matches: 10. Germline V lookup: CDR1 MNHEY, CDR2 SVGEGT. Here the CDR3 reads CASSSNRGRPYNEQFF. Written as DNA, the CDR3 is TGTGCCAGCAGCTCAAACAGGGGCCGCCCCTACAATGAGCAGTTCTTC.

V and J are TRBV12-3 or TRBV12-4 and TRBJ2-7; no firm D call. The CDR3 is 12 residues long. V shed 3 bases and J shed 6 bases, with 9 bases lying between them. CDR3 in amino acids: CASSFDTSEQYF. As DNA, the CDR3 is TGTGCCAGCAGTTTCGACACCTCCGAGCAGTACTTC.

V and J are TRBV6-2 or TRBV6-3 and TRBJ2-6, with 11 bases aligning to TRBD2. Trimming took 5 bases from V and 0 from J; bases not matched to a gene: 12. Per germline, CDR1 MNHEY and CDR2 SVGEGT. The CDR3 is made up of 20 amino acids. The CDR3 loop is CASSGLAGGLPHSGANVLTF. Here the CDR3 DNA reads TGTGCCAGCAGTGGGCTAGCGGGGGGACTCCCCCACTCTGGGGCCAACGTCCTGACTTTC.

V is TRBV7-3 and J is TRBJ1-2; 7 bases fit TRBD1. The ends lost 4 bases at V and 8 bases at J; junction bases unmatched: 10. Germline lookup yields CDR1 SGHTA and CDR2 FQGTGA. This CDR3 spans 14 amino acids. The CDR3 bases are TGTGCCAGCAGCTCTCCCGGGACAGTCTACGGCTACACCTTC. It is translated as CASSSPGTVYGYTF.

As concerns this clone: Different DNA sequences within this sample yield the same CDR3. The chain is built from TRBV5-6 and TRBJ1-2; the D is unclear. The CDR3 has 11 residues. From germline, CDR1 is SGHDT and CDR2 YYEEEE. The V gene lost 2 bases and the J gene lost 5 bases, with 4 bases spanning the gap. The CDR3 loop reads CASSLTYGYTF. The DNA for the CDR3 is TGTGCCAGCAGCTTAACTTATGGCTACACCTTC.

As regards this clone: The identical CDR3 is also encoded by other nucleotide sequences in the sample. This chain joins TRBV5-1 and TRBJ2-3; D not certain. The V end was cut by 1 base, the J end by 3 bases, with 6 bases between. The CDR3 totals 13 residues. Looked up from germline, CDR1 is SGHRS and CDR2 is YFSETQ. Written as DNA, the CDR3 is TGCGCCAGCAGCTTGTACTCTACAGATACGCAGTATTTT. Translation: CASSLYSTDTQYF. Drawing the rest from reference TRBV5-1 and TRBJ2-3, the complete variable domain is KAGVTQTPRYLIKTRGQQVTLSCSPISGHRSVSWYQQTPGQGLQFLFEYFSETQRNKGNFPGRFSGRQFSNSRSEMNVSTLELGDSALYLCASSLYSTDTQYFGPGTRLTVL.

V is TRBV19 and J is TRBJ2-3, with D unclear. The CDR3 spans 13 residues. Germline V gives CDR1 LNHDA, CDR2 SQIVND (reference sequence). V was trimmed by 4 bases and J by 4 bases, leaving 9 bases between them. The CDR3 DNA is TGTGCCAGTAGTAGGGCGAGTCCAGATACGCAGTATTTT. Protein sequence: CASSRASPDTQYF.

V gene TRBV10-2 combines with J gene TRBJ2-2, with 13 positions matching TRBD2. Germline V gene sequence: CDR1 WSHSY, CDR2 SAAADI. This CDR3 comprises 14 residues. V shed 5 bases and J 6 bases; nucleotides not matched to a gene: 0. The CDR3 bases are TGCGCCAGCAGTACTAGCGGGGGGGCCGGGGAGCTGTTTTTT. It yields the protein CASSTSGGAGELFF.

The chain carries TRBV5-6 and TRBJ1-5; D ambiguous. With 0 bases removed from V and 5 bases from J, the gap between germline ends came to 9 bases. CDR3 length equals 14 residues. Germline V CDR1 and CDR2: SGHDT, YYEEEE. CDR3 DNA sequence: TGTGCCAGCAGCTTGGGGGCAGCGCATCAGCCCCAGCATTTT. As protein: CASSLGAAHQPQHF.

The V and J genes are TRBV7-8 and TRBJ1-2; 10 bases match TRBD1. V lost 0 bases, J lost 3 bases, and 4 bases stayed unmatched. The germline CDR1 and CDR2 sequences are SGHVS and FQNEAQ. The length of the CDR3 is 16 residues. The CDR3 region is CASSLARTGGDYGYTF. CDR3 DNA sequence: TGTGCCAGCAGCTTAGCTAGGACAGGGGGGGACTATGGCTACACCTTC.

This chain links TRBV7-6 with TRBJ1-5; D possibly corresponds to TRBD1 (6 bases). Germline loops: CDR1 SGHVS, CDR2 FNYEAQ. V lost 5 bases, J lost 7 bases, and 15 bases lay in between. The CDR3 totals 14 residues. In nucleotides, the CDR3 is TGTGCCAGCAGCGAAGCGGGGGGCGGGCAGCCCCAGCATTTT. As protein: CASSEAGGGQPQHF.

V usage is TRBV9 and J usage is TRBJ1-3; no reliable D call. The CDR3 sequence is 14 residues long. Germline-derived CDR1 and CDR2 are SGDLS and YYNGEE. Trimming removed 6 bases from V and 0 bases from J, with 10 bases in between. CDR3: CASNEGRSGNTIYF. Here the CDR3 DNA reads TGTGCCAGCAACGAAGGCCGCTCTGGAAACACCATATATTTT.

CDR3 sequence: CASSSDRGAATGEKLFF. CDR3 DNA sequence: TGCGCCAGCAGCTCGGACAGGGGAGCGGCAACTGGTGAAAAACTGTTTTTT. The chain combines TRBV5-1 with TRBJ1-4, with 9 positions matching TRBD1. The germline CDR1 and CDR2 sequences are SGHRS and YFSETQ. The CDR3 covers 17 residues. With V trimmed by 3 bases and J by 7 bases, 13 bases remained unmatched.

This clone was recorded once. The rearrangement uses TRBV5-4 and TRBJ1-2; D may be TRBD1 (5 bases). The CDR3 runs to 14 residues. Trimming took 4 bases from V and 7 from J, leaving 17 bases between them. Germline CDR1 reads SGHNT; CDR2 reads YYREEE (reference sequence). The CDR3 nucleotides are TGTGCCAGCAGCCCCCCCGGCAGGGTGGGTGGCTACACCTTC. This encodes CASSPPGRVGGYTF.

The chain recombines TRBV6-5 with TRBJ1-2, with a tentative D call TRBD1 (5 bases). Trimming cost V 6 bases and J 1 base, with 15 bases left between them. Per the germline V gene, CDR1 is MNHEY and CDR2 is SVGAGI. The CDR3 sequence is 15 residues long. In DNA, the CDR3 is TGTGCCAGCAGCAGCAGAAGAGGACATAACTATGGCTACACCTTC. Protein product: CASSSRRGHNYGYTF.

This clone was found once. The chain joins TRBV5-1 to TRBJ2-5; possibly TRBD2 for D (6 bases). Germline V gives CDR1 SGHRS, CDR2 YFSETQ. V was shortened by 3 bases and J by 5 bases, with 14 bases between the two germline ends. The CDR3 covers 14 residues. This chain's CDR3 is CASSSGTSGETQYF. The CDR3 coding sequence is TGCGCCAGCAGCTCCGGGACTTCGGGGGAGACCCAGTACTTC.

The chain combines TRBV30 with TRBJ1-4; D uncertain. The germline gives CDR1 GTSNPN, CDR2 SVGIG (reference sequence). With 5 bases removed from V and 7 bases from J, the gap between germline ends came to 8 bases. The CDR3 extends over 11 amino acids. The CDR3: CAWGVGEKLFF. The CDR3 nucleotides are TGTGCCTGGGGGGTAGGTGAAAAACTGTTTTTT.

The chain has TRBV7-9 and TRBJ2-7, with 9 bases matching TRBD1. V shed 6 bases, J shed 5 bases, and the junction held 14 bases outside the gene matches. CDR3 length: 16 amino acids. The germline gives CDR1 SEHNR, CDR2 FQNEAQ (reference sequence). Here the CDR3 DNA reads TGTGCCAGCAGTACGACAGGGGGAGAAACGAGTGACGAGCAGTACTTC. It encodes CASSTTGGETSDEQYF.

V gene TRBV4-2 combines with J gene TRBJ1-5; D is unclear. Germline loops: CDR1 LGHNA, CDR2 YNFKEQ. The V end was cut by 0 bases, the J end by 4 bases, with 16 bases between. The CDR3 contains 17 residues. The CDR3, as DNA: TGTGCCAGCAGCCAAGATAGGAGGGATAATGATAATCAGCCCCAGCATTTT. This gives the protein CASSQDRRDNDNQPQHF.

This chain links TRBV7-2 with TRBJ2-3, with D hard to call. The V and J ends lost 6 bases and 0 bases respectively, with 7 bases between them. Germline V gives CDR1 SGHTA, CDR2 FQGNSA. The CDR3 runs 13 residues. The CDR3 DNA reads TGTGCCAGCAGTTTGTTAAGCACAGATACGCAGTATTTT. Protein sequence: CASSLLSTDTQYF.

A word on this clone: Different DNA sequences within this sample yield the same CDR3. The chain has TRBV3-1 (or the pseudogene TRBV3-2) and TRBJ1-5; 7 nucleotides agree with TRBD1. Germline-derived CDR1 and CDR2 are LGHDT and YNNKEL (reference sequence). There are 12 residues in the CDR3. Trimming removed 4 bases from V and 11 bases from J; junction bases left unmatched: 5. This CDR3 is CASSLGTAAQHF. Here the CDR3 DNA reads TGTGCCAGCAGCCTCGGGACAGCCGCCCAGCATTTT.

The chain is built from TRBV6-5 and TRBJ1-2, with unresolved D. CDR1 is MNHEY, CDR2 SVGAGI, per germline. V shed 2 bases and J shed 0 bases, with 7 bases lying between them. This CDR3 is 14 amino acids long. This chain's CDR3 is CASSYGPANYGYTF. Here the CDR3 DNA reads TGTGCCAGCAGTTACGGGCCAGCTAACTATGGCTACACCTTC.

The J gene is TRBJ2-1, the V gene TRBV6-1, with 12 bases fitting TRBD1. V trimming: 4 bases; J trimming: 8 bases; junction bases outside the gene matches: 12. Germline CDR1 reads MNHNS; CDR2 reads SASEGT. This CDR3 spans 17 amino acids. For the CDR3, the DNA is TGTGCCAGCAGTGGTACCGGGGGACAGGGGGCATGGTATGAGCAGTTCTTC. Its protein is CASSGTGGQGAWYEQFF.

Worth noting for this clone: Mismatch with germline at one junction end may stem from a read error. This chain joins TRBV12-3 or TRBV12-4 and TRBJ1-3; 7 nucleotides line up with TRBD1. The length of the CDR3 is 12 residues. The CDR3 DNA reads TGTGCCAGCAGTTTGATGGGGACAGCCCAAACCTTT. This translates into CASSLMGTAQTF.

The gene calls are TRBV10-3 and TRBJ1-6; a possible D gene is TRBD1 (5 bases). The CDR3 is made up of 13 amino acids. Germline V CDR1 and CDR2: ENHRY, SYGVKD. Trimming removed 6 bases from V and 7 bases from J, with 10 bases in between. The CDR3 DNA is TGTGCCATCAGAGGACAAGAAAATTCACCCCTCCACTTT. Translated, it gives CAIRGQENSPLHF.